The 14 T cell receptor beta chains below come from one sample, sequenced in a study of blood T cell repertoires in COVID-19. The method was immunoSEQ multiplex PCR; TCRdb's version includes in-frame clones alone and lacks a portion of them. Found here are 200,000 to 250,000 clones, around 80% of them singletons; the top ten hold about 1.3%. The sequenced sample consisted of peripheral blood. The receptors were sampled from a woman in her thirties with COVID-19, enrolled during active disease.

The chain links TRBV19 to TRBJ1-2, with a weak D call TRBD1 (6 bases). CDR3 size: 17 residues. The germline gives CDR1 LNHDA, CDR2 SQIVND (reference sequence). Deletions cut 4 bases from V and 1 base from J, with 19 bases between. The CDR3 is CASSNGDTLIINYGYTF. CDR3 DNA sequence: TGTGCCAGTAGTAATGGGGACACGCTGATCATTAACTATGGCTACACCTTC.

The chain links TRBV19 to TRBJ2-7, with a possible D match to TRBD2 (7 bases). The CDR3 covers 14 residues. Germline V gene data show CDR1 as LNHDA and CDR2 as SQIVND (reference sequence). V was trimmed by 3 bases and J by 0 bases, leaving 9 bases between them. The chain's CDR3 is CASSIGGASYEQYF. In nucleotides, the CDR3 is TGTGCCAGTAGTATTGGGGGGGCCTCCTACGAGCAGTACTTC.

Regarding this clone: In the same sample, other DNA sequences code for this CDR3. The genes are TRBV24-1 and TRBJ2-1, with D tentatively TRBD2 (5 bases). Germline V gives CDR1 KGHDR, CDR2 SFDVKD. Trimming left V 0 bases short and J 6 bases short, with 8 bases between. There are 14 residues in the CDR3. The CDR3 sequence: CATSDLRGSNEQFF. The CDR3 DNA sequence: TGTGCCACCAGTGATTTGCGGGGTAGCAATGAGCAGTTCTTC.

This chain connects TRBV12-3 or TRBV12-4 to TRBJ1-2; 7 bases are shared with TRBD1. J was trimmed by 5 bases and V by 6 bases; bases with no gene match: 6. The CDR3 totals 13 residues. This CDR3 is CASRSGTAYGYTF. CDR3 bases: TGTGCCAGCAGATCCGGGACAGCATATGGCTACACCTTC.

The chain combines TRBV11-2 with TRBJ1-1; unclear D gene. V was cut by 1 base and J by 1 base, with 10 bases left in between. Per the germline V gene, CDR1 is SGHAT and CDR2 is FQNNGV. This CDR3 is 15 amino acids long. As DNA, the CDR3 is TGTGCCAGCAGCTTAGGCCCGGGTTGGAACACTGAAGCTTTCTTT. It specifies CASSLGPGWNTEAFF. Based on the CDR3 plus reference TRBV11-2 and TRBJ1-1, the full variable domain is EAGVAQSPRYKIIEKRQSVAFWCNPISGHATLYWYQQILGQGPKLLIQFQNNGVVDDSQLPKDRFSAERLKGVDSTLKIQPAKLEDSAVYLCASSLGPGWNTEAFFGQGTRLTVV.

The V gene is TRBV27, the J gene TRBJ2-7, with D maybe TRBD1 (5 bases). This CDR3 has 14 amino acids. CDR1 MNHEY and CDR2 SMNVEV come from the germline V gene (reference sequence). Trimming removed 3 bases at V and 3 bases at J, with 12 bases between. The CDR3 here is CASSFGASGYEQYF. The CDR3 DNA reads TGTGCCAGCAGTTTTGGGGCATCCGGCTACGAGCAGTACTTC.

The chain joins TRBV6-6 to TRBJ2-7, with 9 bases that match TRBD1. This CDR3 is built from 15 residues. CDR1 is MNHNY and CDR2 is SVGAGI in the germline V gene (reference sequence). V was clipped by 5 bases and J by 1 base; unmatched bases: 6. The CDR3 sequence: CASSGLQGASYEQYF. CDR3 DNA sequence: TGTGCCAGCAGTGGGTTACAGGGGGCGTCCTACGAGCAGTACTTC.

V and J are TRBV15 and TRBJ1-1; TRBD1 agrees at 9 bases. The CDR3 is made up of 14 amino acids. V gave up 3 bases and J gave up 1 base; unmatched junction bases: 0. Germline V gives CDR1 LNHNV, CDR2 YYDKDF (reference sequence). CDR3 coding DNA: TGTGCCACCAGCAGGGACAGGGGGAACACTGAAGCTTTCTTT. Translation gives CATSRDRGNTEAFF.

The chain uses TRBV11-2 and TRBJ2-5, with TRBD2 matching over 7 bases. In germline, CDR1 is SGHAT, CDR2 FQNNGV. The J segment lost 0 bases and the V segment lost 2 bases, leaving 3 bases of the junction unmatched. The CDR3 sequence is 15 residues long. The CDR3 region has the DNA TGTGCCAGCAGCTTAAGGCGGGGGAACCAAGAGACCCAGTACTTC. Residues: CASSLRRGNQETQYF.

This chain uses TRBV6-2 or TRBV6-3 with TRBJ2-7; possible D gene TRBD1, 5 bases. V was cut by 4 bases and J by 2 bases, with 12 bases left in between. This CDR3 is 14 amino acids long. Germline CDR1 MNHEY, CDR2 SVGEGT. CDR3 DNA: TGTGCCAGCAGTTCTCAGACAGATACCTACGAGCAGTACTTC. Amino acids: CASSSQTDTYEQYF.

This clone has more than one count but fewer than ten. The chain couples TRBV9 to TRBJ2-6; no clear D. The CDR3 spans 15 residues. The V gene's germline CDR1 is SGDLS and CDR2 YYNGEE. Trimming cost V 0 bases and J 0 bases, with 4 bases left between them. CDR3 residues: CASSVVASGANVLTF. CDR3 nucleotides: TGTGCCAGCAGCGTAGTAGCCTCTGGGGCCAACGTCCTGACTTTC.

V usage is TRBV12-5 and J usage is TRBJ2-4, with 9 positions matching TRBD2. Germline V CDR1 and CDR2: LGHNT, FRNRAP. Unmatched junction bases numbered 8, after V lost 6 bases and J lost 8 bases. The CDR3 is 14 amino acids. The CDR3 here is CASGPGAGGDIQYF. The CDR3 bases are TGTGCTAGTGGCCCCGGGGCGGGGGGGGACATTCAGTACTTC.

The V call is TRBV5-5, the J call TRBJ2-3; TRBD1 matches 9 bases. CDR3 length: 15 residues. V was pared by 3 bases and J by 6 bases, with 8 bases of the junction left unmatched. Germline CDR1 is SGHKS and CDR2 is YYEKEE (reference sequence). The DNA for the CDR3 is TGTGCCAGCAGCTCCCTCGGGACAGGGTTGGATACGCAGTATTTT. It yields the protein CASSSLGTGLDTQYF.

This chain joins TRBV6-5 and TRBJ2-1; TRBD2 might be the D (7 bases). Per the germline V gene, CDR1 is MNHEY and CDR2 is SVGAGI. V gave up 8 bases and J gave up 6 bases, with 11 bases separating them. This CDR3 is 12 amino acids long. The CDR3 spells CASGGASNEQFF. In DNA form, the CDR3 reads TGTGCCAGCGGGGGGGCCAGCAATGAGCAGTTCTTC.